These 18 T cell receptor beta chains were all obtained from the same sample, sequenced in a study of OX40 agonist ivuxolimab in advanced cancers. TCRdb keeps only in-frame clones here, not all; method: immunoSEQ multiplex PCR. The table includes around 86,000 clones, about 80% detected once. Material: CD4+ or CD8+ T cells sorted from blood, obtained in a trial of the OX40 agonist ivuxolimab. The source of these receptors is an adult with an advanced solid tumor such as melanoma, head and neck, liver or kidney cancer.

This chain connects TRBV19 to TRBJ1-6, with 7 bases identical to TRBD1. This CDR3 has 17 amino acids. The junction had 13 bases not matched to a gene; V was cut back by 7 bases and J by 4 bases. From germline, CDR1 is LNHDA and CDR2 SQIVND (reference sequence). The CDR3 bases are TGTGCCAGTAAAACAGACGGAACAGGGGTTTATAATTCACCCCTCCACTTT. This translates into CASKTDGTGVYNSPLHF. Based on the CDR3 plus reference TRBV19 and TRBJ1-6, the full variable domain is DGGITQSPKYLFRKEGQNVTLSCEQNLNHDAMYWYRQDPGQGLRLIYYSQIVNDFQKGDIAEGYSVSREKKESFPLTVTSAQKNPTAFYLCASKTDGTGVYNSPLHFGNGTRLTVT.

The chain carries TRBV10-2 and TRBJ2-7, with TRBD2 identical over 10 bases. The V gene end was trimmed by 7 bases and the J gene end by 9 bases; junction bases not matched to a gene: 18. The CDR3 has 16 residues. Germline V gene lookup returns CDR1 WSHSY and CDR2 SAAADI. The DNA for the CDR3 is TGCGCCAGCACCCCTTCCAGCGGTCTAGCGGGGGAACGGCAGTACGTC. Protein product: CASTPSSGLAGERQYV.

This clone was seen only once. J is TRBJ1-1 and V is TRBV27; D is unclear. This CDR3 is built from 15 residues. Germline CDR1 reads MNHEY; CDR2 reads SMNVEV (reference sequence). With 3 bases removed from V and 0 bases from J, the gap between germline ends came to 11 bases. CDR3 region: CASSFDGPMNTEAFF. The CDR3 nucleotides are TGTGCCAGCAGTTTTGACGGGCCCATGAACACTGAAGCTTTCTTT.

J is TRBJ2-4 and V is TRBV5-1, with TRBD1 matching 11 bases. Germline-derived CDR1 and CDR2 are SGHRS and YFSETQ. This CDR3 region has 14 residues. V lost 4 bases and J lost 8; bases outside the gene matches: 5. The CDR3 sequence: CASSEGQGADIQYF. The DNA of the CDR3 is TGCGCCAGCAGCGAAGGACAGGGGGCCGACATTCAGTACTTC.

The gene calls are TRBV19 and TRBJ1-1, with D tentatively TRBD1 (5 bases). The V end lost 7 bases, the J end lost 1 base, and 16 bases lay between the germline ends. CDR3 size: 15 residues. Germline assignment: CDR1 LNHDA and CDR2 SQIVND (reference sequence). In DNA, the CDR3 is TGTGCCAGTACCCCCCGGAGAGGGGCGAACACTGAAGCTTTCTTT. This translates into CASTPRRGANTEAFF. Filled out from reference TRBV19 and TRBJ1-1, the complete variable domain reads DGGITQSPKYLFRKEGQNVTLSCEQNLNHDAMYWYRQDPGQGLRLIYYSQIVNDFQKGDIAEGYSVSREKKESFPLTVTSAQKNPTAFYLCASTPRRGANTEAFFGQGTRLTVV.

This chain joins TRBV7-2 and TRBJ2-5; 10 nucleotides line up with TRBD1. CDR3 length equals 16 residues. In germline, CDR1 is SGHTA, CDR2 FQGNSA. V shed 1 base and J 5 bases; nucleotides not matched to a gene: 7. In DNA form, the CDR3 reads TGTGCCAGCAGCTTAGGGTCGACAGGGGGCTATGAGACCCAGTACTTC. Encoded protein: CASSLGSTGGYETQYF.

The CDR3 reads CASRLAGVNSYNEQFF. The DNA for the CDR3 is TGCGCCAGCAGACTAGCGGGGGTGAACTCCTACAATGAGCAGTTCTTC. The chain links TRBV5-1 to TRBJ2-1; TRBD2 aligns across 11 bases. The CDR3 extends over 16 amino acids. Looked up from germline, CDR1 is SGHRS and CDR2 is YFSETQ. J was trimmed by 0 bases and V by 5 bases; bases with no gene match: 4. Full variable domain (missing parts from reference TRBV5-1 and TRBJ2-1): KAGVTQTPRYLIKTRGQQVTLSCSPISGHRSVSWYQQTPGQGLQFLFEYFSETQRNKGNFPGRFSGRQFSNSRSEMNVSTLELGDSALYLCASRLAGVNSYNEQFFGPGTRLTVL.

The genes are TRBV27 and TRBJ2-1, with TRBD1 identical over 11 bases. The germline V gene encodes CDR1 MNHEY and CDR2 SMNVEV (reference sequence). This CDR3 comprises 15 residues. V was pared by 6 bases and J by 7 bases, with 8 bases of the junction left unmatched. As DNA, the CDR3 is TGTGCCAGCAGACCTGGACAGGGGGCTGGGAATGAGCAGTTCTTC. This gives the protein CASRPGQGAGNEQFF.

The genes are TRBV4-3 and TRBJ2-5, with D possibly being TRBD2 (7 bases). The germline CDR1 and CDR2 sequences are LGHNA and YSLEER. The CDR3 has 15 residues. Trimming stripped 0 bases from V and 5 bases from J, with 13 bases between. CDR3 DNA: TGCGCCAGCAGCCAAGATGCGGGGGCAGGGGAGACCCAGTACTTC. Its protein is CASSQDAGAGETQYF.

This chain links TRBV28 with TRBJ2-6, with 9 bases fitting TRBD1. The germline V gene encodes CDR1 MDHEN and CDR2 SYDVKM. The CDR3 extends over 17 amino acids. DNA of the CDR3: TGTGCACACCTGACAGGGGGGCAAAGGTCTGGGGCCAACGTCCTGACTTTC. Translating gives CAHLTGGQRSGANVLTF.

This rearrangement joins TRBV6-1 to TRBJ1-5, with D perhaps matching TRBD1 (6 bases). This CDR3 contains 16 residues. Germline V gene data show CDR1 as MNHNS and CDR2 as SASEGT. V lost 4 bases and J 5 bases, leaving 18 bases between the germline ends. The DNA for the CDR3 is TGTGCCAGCAGTGGTCGGGGGGGGCGCGAGGATCAGCCCCAGCATTTT. Encoded protein: CASSGRGGREDQPQHF.

The rearrangement joins TRBV9 to TRBJ1-1; TRBD1 agrees at 10 bases. Looked up from germline, CDR1 is SGDLS and CDR2 is YYNGEE. This CDR3 contains 16 residues. After removal of 0 bases from V and 3 bases from J, the junction contained 5 bases not matched to a gene. The CDR3 nucleotides read TGTGCCAGCAGCGTAGGTGGGACAGGGGTTTACACTGAAGCTTTCTTT. Translated, it gives CASSVGGTGVYTEAFF.

This rearrangement joins TRBV6-1 to TRBJ1-5; TRBD1 aligns across 7 bases. Trimming took 1 base from V and 2 from J; bases not matched to a gene: 5. The CDR3 loop spans 16 amino acids. Germline V CDR1 and CDR2: MNHNS, SASEGT. The CDR3 DNA reads TGTGCCAGCAGTGAAGGGGGAGGGGGCGGCAATCAGCCCCAGCATTTT. Translated, it gives CASSEGGGGGNQPQHF.

The chain recombines TRBV18 with TRBJ1-3; 8 bases are shared with TRBD1. The junction had 3 bases not matched to a gene; V was cut back by 3 bases and J by 2 bases. The germline gives CDR1 KGHSH, CDR2 LQKENI. The CDR3 length is 15 residues. CDR3 residues: CASSPDRAAGNTIYF. DNA of the CDR3: TGTGCCAGCTCACCGGACAGGGCGGCTGGAAACACCATATATTTT.

V gene TRBV7-9 combines with J gene TRBJ2-3; TRBD1 matches at 11 bases. CDR1 SEHNR and CDR2 FQNEAQ come from the germline V gene (reference sequence). V was pared by 5 bases and J by 1 base, with 2 bases of the junction left unmatched. The CDR3 spans 15 residues. CDR3 sequence (DNA): TGTGCCAGCAGCCGGACAGGGGGCGGCACAGATACGCAGTATTTT. Its protein product is CASSRTGGGTDTQYF.

The chain links TRBV18 to TRBJ1-1; maybe TRBD1 (6 bases). The CDR3 spans 12 residues. Looked up from germline, CDR1 is KGHSH and CDR2 is LQKENI. The V gene lost 4 bases and the J gene lost 7 bases, with 10 bases spanning the gap. CDR3 DNA: TGTGCCAGCTCACTCGGGACAAGTGAAGCTTTCTTT. Translation gives CASSLGTSEAFF.

DNA of the CDR3: TGTGCCAGTAGTGACTCTGGGACAAGGAATGAAAAACTGTTTTTT. Translation gives CASSDSGTRNEKLFF. The rearrangement joins TRBV19 to TRBJ1-4, with TRBD1 as a possible D gene (6 bases). V was clipped by 5 bases and J by 5 bases, with 15 bases between them. Per germline, CDR1 LNHDA and CDR2 SQIVND (reference sequence). The CDR3 sequence is 15 residues long. Filled out from reference TRBV19 and TRBJ1-4, the complete variable domain reads DGGITQSPKYLFRKEGQNVTLSCEQNLNHDAMYWYRQDPGQGLRLIYYSQIVNDFQKGDIAEGYSVSREKKESFPLTVTSAQKNPTAFYLCASSDSGTRNEKLFFGSGTQLSVL.

Worth noting for this clone: Mismatch with germline at one junction end may stem from a read error. The chain joins TRBV7-9 to TRBJ2-7, with 9 bases lining up with TRBD1. Germline lookup yields CDR1 SEHNR and CDR2 FQNEAQ (reference sequence). The CDR3 consists of 14 residues. The CDR3 here is CASTLQGASYEQYF. The DNA of the CDR3 is TGTGCCAGCACCTTACAGGGGGCTTCCTACGAGCAGTACTTC.